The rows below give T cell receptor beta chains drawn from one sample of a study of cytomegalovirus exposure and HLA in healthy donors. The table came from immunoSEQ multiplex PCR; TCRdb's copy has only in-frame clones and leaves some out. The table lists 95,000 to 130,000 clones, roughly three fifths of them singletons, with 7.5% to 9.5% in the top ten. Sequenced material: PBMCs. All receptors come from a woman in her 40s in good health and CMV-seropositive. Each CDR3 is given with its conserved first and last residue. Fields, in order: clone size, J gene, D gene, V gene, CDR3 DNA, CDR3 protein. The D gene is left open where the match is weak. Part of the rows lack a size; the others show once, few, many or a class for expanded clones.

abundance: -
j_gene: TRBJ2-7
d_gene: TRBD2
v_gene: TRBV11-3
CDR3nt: TGTGCCAGCAGCCTAGCGGGAGGAAGCCACGAGCAGTACTTC
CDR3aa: CASSLAGGSHEQYF

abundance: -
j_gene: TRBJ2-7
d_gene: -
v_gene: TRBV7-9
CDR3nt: TGTGCCAGCACCCCCACTCAACAGAGTTACGAGCAGTACTTC
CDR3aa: CASTPTQQSYEQYF

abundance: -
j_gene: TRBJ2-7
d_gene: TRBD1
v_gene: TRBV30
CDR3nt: TGTGCCTGGACGGGACAGAACTACGAGCAGTACTTC
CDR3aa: CAWTGQNYEQYF

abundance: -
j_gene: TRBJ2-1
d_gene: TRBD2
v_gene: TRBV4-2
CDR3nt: TGTGCCAGCAGCCTTCGGGAGGGCGTCTACAATGAGCAGTTCTTC
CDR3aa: CASSLREGVYNEQFF

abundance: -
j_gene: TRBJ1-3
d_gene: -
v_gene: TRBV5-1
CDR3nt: TGCGCCAGCAGGCAAGACAGGTTCTCTGGAAACACCATATATTTT
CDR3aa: CASRQDRFSGNTIYF

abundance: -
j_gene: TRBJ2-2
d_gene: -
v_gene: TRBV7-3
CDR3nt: TGTGCCAGCAGCTCATGGAACAGGGACGGGGAGCTGTTTTTT
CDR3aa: CASSSWNRDGELFF

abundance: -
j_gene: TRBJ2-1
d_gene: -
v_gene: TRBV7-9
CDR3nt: TGTGCCAGCAGCTTATCCAACTCCTACAATGAGCAGTTCTTC
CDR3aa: CASSLSNSYNEQFF

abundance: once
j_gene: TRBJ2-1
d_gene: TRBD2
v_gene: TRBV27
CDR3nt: TGTGCCAGCAGTTTTTATCGGACTAGCTCTGATAATGAGCAGTTCTTC
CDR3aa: CASSFYRTSSDNEQFF

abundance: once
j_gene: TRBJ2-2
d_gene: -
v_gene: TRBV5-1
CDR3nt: TGCGCCAGCAGCACCCCGGGAACGGGCACCGGGGAGCTGTTTTTT
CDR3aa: CASSTPGTGTGELFF

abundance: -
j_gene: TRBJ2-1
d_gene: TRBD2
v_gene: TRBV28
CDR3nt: TGTGCCAGCAGTTCGGGGAGCGGGGTCTACAATGAGCAGTTCTTC
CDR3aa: CASSSGSGVYNEQFF

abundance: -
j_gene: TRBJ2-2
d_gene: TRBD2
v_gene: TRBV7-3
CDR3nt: TGTGCCACCGGGACTAGCGAAGCCGGGGAGCTGTTTTTT
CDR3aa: CATGTSEAGELFF

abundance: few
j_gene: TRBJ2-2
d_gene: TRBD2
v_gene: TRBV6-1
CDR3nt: TGTGCCAGCAGTGAAGGGGGAGCGGGAGGCGGGGAGCTGTTTTTT
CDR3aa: CASSEGGAGGGELFF

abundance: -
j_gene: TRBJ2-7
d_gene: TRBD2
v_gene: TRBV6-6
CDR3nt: TGTGCCAGCAGTGGCTCCGGGGGGGTGCAATCCTACGAGCAGTACTTC
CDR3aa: CASSGSGGVQSYEQYF

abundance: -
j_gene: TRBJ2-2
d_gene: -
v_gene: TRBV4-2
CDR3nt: TGTGCCAGCAGCCAAGATATCGGTTCCGGGGAGCTGTTTTTT
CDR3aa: CASSQDIGSGELFF

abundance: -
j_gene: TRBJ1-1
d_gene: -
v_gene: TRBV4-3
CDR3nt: TGCGCCAGCAGCCAAGAGTTGGAGCCCATGAACACTGAAGCTTTCTTT
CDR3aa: CASSQELEPMNTEAFF

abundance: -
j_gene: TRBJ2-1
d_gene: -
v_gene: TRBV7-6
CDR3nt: TGTGCCAGCAGCGCGGCAGGGCACAATGAGCAGTTCTTC
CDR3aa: CASSAAGHNEQFF

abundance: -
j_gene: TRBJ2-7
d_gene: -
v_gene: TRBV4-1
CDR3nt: TGCGCCAGCAGCCAAGATAACGGAGGACCTAGGGAGCAGTACTTC
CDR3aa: CASSQDNGGPREQYF

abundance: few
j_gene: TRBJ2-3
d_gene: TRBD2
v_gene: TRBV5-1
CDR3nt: TGCGCCAGCAGCTTGGGGGAGGGGCCAACCCTCACAGATACGCAGTATTTT
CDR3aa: CASSLGEGPTLTDTQYF

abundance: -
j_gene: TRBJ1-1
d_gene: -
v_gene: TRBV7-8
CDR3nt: TGTGCCAGCAGCCCGCGGATCGCCGGCAGTGAAGCTTTCTTT
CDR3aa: CASSPRIAGSEAFF

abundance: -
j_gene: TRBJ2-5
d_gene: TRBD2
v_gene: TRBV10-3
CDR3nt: TGTGCCACCAGCCTGGCGGGAGGAGAGACCCAGTACTTC
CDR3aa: CATSLAGGETQYF

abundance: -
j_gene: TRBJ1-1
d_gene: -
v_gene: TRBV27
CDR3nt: TGTGCCAGCAGATTGGGACAGAACACTGAAGCTTTCTTT
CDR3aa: CASRLGQNTEAFF

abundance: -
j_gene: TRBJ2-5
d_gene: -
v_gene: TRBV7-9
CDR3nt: TGTGCCAGCAGCCCTCGCCTCGTTGGAGCTCGTGAAGAGACCCAGTACTTC
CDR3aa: CASSPRLVGAREETQYF

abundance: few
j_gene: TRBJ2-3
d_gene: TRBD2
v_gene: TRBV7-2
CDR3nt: TGTGCCAGCAGCCTTTCGCTAGCGGGAGGAGATACGCAGTATTTT
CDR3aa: CASSLSLAGGDTQYF

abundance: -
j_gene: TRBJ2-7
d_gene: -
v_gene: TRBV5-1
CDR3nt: TGCGCCAGCAGCTTGGGCGGAGTCTACGAGCAGTACTTC
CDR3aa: CASSLGGVYEQYF

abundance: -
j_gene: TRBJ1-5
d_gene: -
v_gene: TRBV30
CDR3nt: TGTGCCTGGAGTGTACGGGGGTTTACCAATCAGCCCCAGCATTTT
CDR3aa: CAWSVRGFTNQPQHF

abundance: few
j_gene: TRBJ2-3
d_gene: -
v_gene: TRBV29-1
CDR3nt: TGCAGCGTTGAGGCAGGGAGGGGGACAGATACGCAGTATTTT
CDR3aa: CSVEAGRGTDTQYF

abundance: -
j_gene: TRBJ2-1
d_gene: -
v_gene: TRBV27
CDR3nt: TGTGCCAGCAGTTTAACGGGAGTAATCTACAATGAGCAGTTCTTC
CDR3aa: CASSLTGVIYNEQFF

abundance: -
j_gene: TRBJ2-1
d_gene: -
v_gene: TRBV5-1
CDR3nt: TGCGCCAGCAGCTTGGCCGCTAGCGCGTCCTACAATGAGCAGTTCTTC
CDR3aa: CASSLAASASYNEQFF

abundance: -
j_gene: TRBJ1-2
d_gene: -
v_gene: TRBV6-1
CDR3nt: TGTGCCAGCAGTGAAATGGGCAGAAACTATGGCTACACCTTC
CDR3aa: CASSEMGRNYGYTF

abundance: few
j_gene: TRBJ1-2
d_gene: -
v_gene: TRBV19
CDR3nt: TGTGCCAGTAGTATTGGGGGCAACTATGGCTACACCTTC
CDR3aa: CASSIGGNYGYTF

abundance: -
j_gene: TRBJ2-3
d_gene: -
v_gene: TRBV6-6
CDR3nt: TGTGCCAGCACCAAGGGTGAGGCGGGAGATACGCAGTATTTT
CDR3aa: CASTKGEAGDTQYF

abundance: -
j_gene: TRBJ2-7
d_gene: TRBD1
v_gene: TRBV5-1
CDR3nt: TGCGCCAGCAGCGCGTGGAGTATCCGGACAGGGGACTACGAGCAGTACTTC
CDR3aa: CASSAWSIRTGDYEQYF

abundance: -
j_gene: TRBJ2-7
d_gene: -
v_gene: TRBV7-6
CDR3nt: TGTGCCAGCAGCTTAGCGGCGGGTCCGATATCCTACGAGCAGTACTTC
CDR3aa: CASSLAAGPISYEQYF

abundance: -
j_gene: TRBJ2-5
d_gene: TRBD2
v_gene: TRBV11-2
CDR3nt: TGTGCCAGCAGCCCCGGGACTAGCGGGTCAGAGACCCAGTACTTC
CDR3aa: CASSPGTSGSETQYF

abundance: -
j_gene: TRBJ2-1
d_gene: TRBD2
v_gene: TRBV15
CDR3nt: TGTGCCACCAGCGGAGAAAACAAATTAGCGGGAGGGCCCAACAATGAGCAGTTCTTC
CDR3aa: CATSGENKLAGGPNNEQFF

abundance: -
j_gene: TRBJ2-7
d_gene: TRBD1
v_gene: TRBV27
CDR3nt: TGTGCCAGCAGTAGAATCGGGACAGGGAGCTCCTACGAGCAGTACTTC
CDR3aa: CASSRIGTGSSYEQYF

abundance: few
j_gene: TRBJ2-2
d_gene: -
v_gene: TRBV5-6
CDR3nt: TGTGCCAGCAGCTTGGGACGAGGTCGAGAGCTGTTTTTT
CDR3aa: CASSLGRGRELFF

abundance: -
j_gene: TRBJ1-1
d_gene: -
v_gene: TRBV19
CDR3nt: TGTGCCAGTAGTGCTCAGGGGAGAGGCACTGAAGCTTTCTTT
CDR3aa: CASSAQGRGTEAFF

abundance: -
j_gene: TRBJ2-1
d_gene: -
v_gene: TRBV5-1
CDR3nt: TGCGCCAGCAGCTCCGTAGACAATGAGCAGTTCTTC
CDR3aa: CASSSVDNEQFF

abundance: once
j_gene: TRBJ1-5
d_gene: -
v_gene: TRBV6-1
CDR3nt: TGTGCCAGCAGTGAAAGCGACCCAAGCAATCAGCCCCAGCATTTT
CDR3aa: CASSESDPSNQPQHF

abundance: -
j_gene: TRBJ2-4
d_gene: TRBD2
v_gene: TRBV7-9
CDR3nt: TGTGCCAGCAGCTTAGTAGGCGGGACTAGCGCCTCAGCCAAAAACATTCAGTACTTC
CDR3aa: CASSLVGGTSASAKNIQYF

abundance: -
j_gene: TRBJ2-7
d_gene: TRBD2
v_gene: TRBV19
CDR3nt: TGTGCCAGTAGTATGTCCAGCGGGGGTTACGAGCAGTACTTC
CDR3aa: CASSMSSGGYEQYF

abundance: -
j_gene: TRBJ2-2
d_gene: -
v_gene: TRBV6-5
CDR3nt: TGTGCCAGCAGTTACGATGACAGACCGAACACCGGGGAGCTGTTTTTT
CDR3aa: CASSYDDRPNTGELFF

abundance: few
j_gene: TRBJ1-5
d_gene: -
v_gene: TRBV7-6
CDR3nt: TGTGCCAGCAGCCTACAGGGTGGGGGCAATCAGCCCCAGCATTTT
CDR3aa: CASSLQGGGNQPQHF

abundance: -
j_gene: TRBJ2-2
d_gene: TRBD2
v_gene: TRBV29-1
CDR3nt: TGCAGCGCCCCCGAAGCGGGAGGTGTCGGGGAGCTGTTTTTT
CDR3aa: CSAPEAGGVGELFF

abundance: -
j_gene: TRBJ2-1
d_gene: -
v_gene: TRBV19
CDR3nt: TGTGCCAGTAGTCCTAGCGCCTGGTCCTACAATGAGCAGTTCTTC
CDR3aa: CASSPSAWSYNEQFF